This entry concerns a single TCR beta chain. V was shortened by 0 bases and J by 5 bases, with 11 bases between the two germline ends. CDR1 is MNHEY and CDR2 is SMNVEV in the germline V gene (reference sequence). The CDR3 covers 14 residues. These data belong to a study of patients and donors after allogeneic stem cell transplantation. A single record per CDR3 protein comes from TCRdb applying MiXCR to the RT-PCR reads. The sample lists around 170,000 distinct CDR3 sequences, nearly 25% seen once, with 25% to 30% in the top ten. The rearrangement links TRBV27 to TRBJ2-7; D unresolved. Input material: blood, either unsorted or a sorted T cell fraction (not recorded which). The source is a human donor who was either an allogeneic HSCT recipient or a stem cell or donor lymphocyte infusion donor (not recorded which). It is not recorded whose cells these are; they may come from a transplant donor. The CDR3 reads CASSLSLGSNEQYF. In DNA, the CDR3 is TGTGCCAGCAGTTTATCGCTGGGTTCGAACGAGCAGTACTTC.